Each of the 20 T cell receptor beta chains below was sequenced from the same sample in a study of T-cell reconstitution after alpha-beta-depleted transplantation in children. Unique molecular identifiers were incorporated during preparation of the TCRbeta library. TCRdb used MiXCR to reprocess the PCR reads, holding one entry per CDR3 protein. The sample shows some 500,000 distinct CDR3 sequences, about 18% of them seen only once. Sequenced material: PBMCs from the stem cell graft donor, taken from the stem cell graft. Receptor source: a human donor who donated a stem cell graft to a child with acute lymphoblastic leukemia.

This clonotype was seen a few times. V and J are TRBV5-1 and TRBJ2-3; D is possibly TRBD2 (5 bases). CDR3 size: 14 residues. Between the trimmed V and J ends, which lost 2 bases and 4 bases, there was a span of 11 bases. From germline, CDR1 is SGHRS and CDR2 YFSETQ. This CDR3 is CASSFQGSPDTQYF. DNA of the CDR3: TGCGCCAGCAGCTTCCAAGGGAGCCCAGATACGCAGTATTTT.

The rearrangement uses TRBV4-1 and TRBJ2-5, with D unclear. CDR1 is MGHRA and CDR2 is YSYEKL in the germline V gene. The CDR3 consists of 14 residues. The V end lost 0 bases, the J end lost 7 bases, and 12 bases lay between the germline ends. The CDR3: CASSQELARGTQYF. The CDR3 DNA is TGCGCCAGCAGCCAAGAACTGGCCCGCGGGACCCAGTACTTC.

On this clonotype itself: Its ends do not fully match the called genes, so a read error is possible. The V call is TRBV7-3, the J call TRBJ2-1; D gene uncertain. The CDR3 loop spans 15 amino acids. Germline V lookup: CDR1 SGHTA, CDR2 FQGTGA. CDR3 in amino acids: CASRVDVSSYNQQFF. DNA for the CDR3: TGTGCCAGCAGGGTGGACGTGAGCTCCTACAATCAGCAGTTCTTC. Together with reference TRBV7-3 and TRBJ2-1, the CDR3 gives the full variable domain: GAGVSQTPSNKVTEKGKYVELRCDPISGHTALYWYRQSLGQGPEFLIYFQGTGAADDSGLPNDRFFAVRPEGSVSTLKIQRTERGDSAVYLCASRVDVSSYNQQFFGPGTRLTVL.

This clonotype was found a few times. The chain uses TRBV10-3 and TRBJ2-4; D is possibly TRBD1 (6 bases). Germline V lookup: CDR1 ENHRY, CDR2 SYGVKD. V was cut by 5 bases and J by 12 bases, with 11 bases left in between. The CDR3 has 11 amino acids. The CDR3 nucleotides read TGTGCCATCAGTCAGGGGTCCGCTCAGTACTTC. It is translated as CAISQGSAQYF.

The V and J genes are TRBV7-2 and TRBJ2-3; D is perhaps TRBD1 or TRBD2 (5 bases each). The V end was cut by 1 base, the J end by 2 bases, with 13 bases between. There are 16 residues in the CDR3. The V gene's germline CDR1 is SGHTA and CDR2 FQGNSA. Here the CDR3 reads CASSLVWDGDTDTQYF. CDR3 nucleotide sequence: TGTGCCAGCAGCTTAGTTTGGGACGGAGACACAGATACGCAGTATTTT.

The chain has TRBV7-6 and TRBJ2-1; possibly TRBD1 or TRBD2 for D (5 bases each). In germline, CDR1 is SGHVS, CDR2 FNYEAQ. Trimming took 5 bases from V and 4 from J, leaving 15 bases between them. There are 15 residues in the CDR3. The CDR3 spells CASSPGTRIYNEQFF. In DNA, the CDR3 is TGTGCCAGCAGCCCCGGGACGAGAATTTACAATGAGCAGTTCTTC.

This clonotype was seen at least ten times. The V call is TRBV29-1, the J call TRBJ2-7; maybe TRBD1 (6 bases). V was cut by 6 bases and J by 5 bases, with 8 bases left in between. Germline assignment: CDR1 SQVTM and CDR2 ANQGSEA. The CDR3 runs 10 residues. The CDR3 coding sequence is TGCAGCGTCAGGGACAACGAGCAGTACTTC. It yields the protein CSVRDNEQYF.

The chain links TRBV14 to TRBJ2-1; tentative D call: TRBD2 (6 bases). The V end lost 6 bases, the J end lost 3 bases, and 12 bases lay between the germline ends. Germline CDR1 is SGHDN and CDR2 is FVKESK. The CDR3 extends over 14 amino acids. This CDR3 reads CASRRRGNYNEQFF. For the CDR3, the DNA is TGTGCCAGCAGGAGGCGGGGAAACTACAATGAGCAGTTCTTC.

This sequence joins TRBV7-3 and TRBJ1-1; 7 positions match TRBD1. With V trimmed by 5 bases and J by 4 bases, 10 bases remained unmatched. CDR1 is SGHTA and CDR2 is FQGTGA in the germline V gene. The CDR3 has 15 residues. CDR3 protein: CASSPQGGLGTEAFF. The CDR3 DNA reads TGTGCCAGCAGCCCGCAAGGGGGCTTGGGCACTGAAGCTTTCTTT.

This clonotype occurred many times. The CDR3 nucleotides are TGTGCCAGCAGCTCCCCGGGACTAGCGGGTTACAATGAGCAGTTCTTC. This gives the protein CASSSPGLAGYNEQFF. The V gene is TRBV7-9, the J gene TRBJ2-1, with 12 positions matching TRBD2. Germline CDR1 reads SEHNR; CDR2 reads FQNEAQ (reference sequence). The V segment lost 4 bases and the J segment 4 bases; nucleotides outside the gene matches: 5. The CDR3 spans 16 residues.

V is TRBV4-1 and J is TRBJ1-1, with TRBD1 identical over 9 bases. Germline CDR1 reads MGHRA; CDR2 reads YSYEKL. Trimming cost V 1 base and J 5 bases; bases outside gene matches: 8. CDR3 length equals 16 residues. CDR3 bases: TGCGCCAGCAGCCAAGGACGGGACAGGGTCAGAACTGAAGCTTTCTTT. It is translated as CASSQGRDRVRTEAFF.

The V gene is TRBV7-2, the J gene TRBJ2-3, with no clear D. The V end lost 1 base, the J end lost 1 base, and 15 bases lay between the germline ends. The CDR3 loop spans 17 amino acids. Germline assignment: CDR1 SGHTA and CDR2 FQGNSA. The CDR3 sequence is CASSLGAGTRGTDTQYF. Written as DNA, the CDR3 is TGTGCCAGCAGCTTAGGGGCAGGCACACGGGGCACAGATACGCAGTATTTT.

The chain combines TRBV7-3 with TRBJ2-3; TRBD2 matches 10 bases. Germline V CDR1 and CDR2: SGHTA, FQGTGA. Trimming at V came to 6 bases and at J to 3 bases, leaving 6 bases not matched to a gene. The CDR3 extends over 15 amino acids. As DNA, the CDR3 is TGTGCCAGCAGTCTAGCGGGAGCTGTAACAGATACGCAGTATTTT. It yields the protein CASSLAGAVTDTQYF.

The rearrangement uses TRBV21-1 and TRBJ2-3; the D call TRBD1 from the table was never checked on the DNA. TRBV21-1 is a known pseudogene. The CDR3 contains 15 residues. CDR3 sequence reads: CASSKKDRVHYTQYF. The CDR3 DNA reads TGTGCCAGCAGCAAAAAAGACAGGGTGCACTATACGCAGTATTTT.

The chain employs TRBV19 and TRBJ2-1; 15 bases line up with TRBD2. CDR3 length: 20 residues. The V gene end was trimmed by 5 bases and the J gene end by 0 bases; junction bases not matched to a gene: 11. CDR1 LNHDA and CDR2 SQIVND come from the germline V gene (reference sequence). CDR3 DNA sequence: TGTGCCAGTAGTTTCCTAGGGACTAGCGGGAGGCCCCCCTCCTACAATGAGCAGTTCTTC. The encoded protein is CASSFLGTSGRPPSYNEQFF.

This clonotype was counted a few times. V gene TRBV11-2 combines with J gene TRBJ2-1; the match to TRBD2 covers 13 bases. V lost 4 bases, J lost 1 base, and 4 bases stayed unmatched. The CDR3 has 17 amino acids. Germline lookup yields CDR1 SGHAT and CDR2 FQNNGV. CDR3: CASSSGLAGVSYNEQFF. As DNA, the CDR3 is TGTGCCAGCAGCTCTGGACTAGCGGGAGTTTCCTACAATGAGCAGTTCTTC.

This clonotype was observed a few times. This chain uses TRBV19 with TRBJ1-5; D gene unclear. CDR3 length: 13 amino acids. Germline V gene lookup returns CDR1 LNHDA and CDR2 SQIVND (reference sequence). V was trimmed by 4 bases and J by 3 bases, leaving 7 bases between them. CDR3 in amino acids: CASSNTANQPQHF. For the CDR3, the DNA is TGTGCCAGTAGTAATACAGCCAATCAGCCCCAGCATTTT.

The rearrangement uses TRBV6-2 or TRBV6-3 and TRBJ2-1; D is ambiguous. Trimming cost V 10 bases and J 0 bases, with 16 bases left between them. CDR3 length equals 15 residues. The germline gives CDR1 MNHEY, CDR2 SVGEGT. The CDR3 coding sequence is TGTGCCACCGAGGATATTAAGTCCTCCTACAATGAGCAGTTCTTC. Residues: CATEDIKSSYNEQFF.

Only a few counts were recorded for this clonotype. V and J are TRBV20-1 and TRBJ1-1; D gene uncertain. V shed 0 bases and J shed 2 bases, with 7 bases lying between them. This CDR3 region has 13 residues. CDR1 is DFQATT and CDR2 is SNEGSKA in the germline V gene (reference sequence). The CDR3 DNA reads TGCAGTGCTAGAGACCCTTATAACACTGAAGCTTTCTTT. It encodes CSARDPYNTEAFF.

This chain's CDR3 is CASSLGGGANEQFF. For the CDR3, the DNA is TGTGCCAGCAGCTTAGGGGGGGGGGCCAATGAGCAGTTCTTC. The chain employs TRBV7-7 and TRBJ2-1, with a possible D match to TRBD2 (7 bases). The CDR3 covers 14 residues. Trimming shortened V by 1 base and J by 6 bases, and 10 bases separated the two germline ends. Germline V gene sequence: CDR1 SSHAT, CDR2 FNYEAQ (reference sequence).